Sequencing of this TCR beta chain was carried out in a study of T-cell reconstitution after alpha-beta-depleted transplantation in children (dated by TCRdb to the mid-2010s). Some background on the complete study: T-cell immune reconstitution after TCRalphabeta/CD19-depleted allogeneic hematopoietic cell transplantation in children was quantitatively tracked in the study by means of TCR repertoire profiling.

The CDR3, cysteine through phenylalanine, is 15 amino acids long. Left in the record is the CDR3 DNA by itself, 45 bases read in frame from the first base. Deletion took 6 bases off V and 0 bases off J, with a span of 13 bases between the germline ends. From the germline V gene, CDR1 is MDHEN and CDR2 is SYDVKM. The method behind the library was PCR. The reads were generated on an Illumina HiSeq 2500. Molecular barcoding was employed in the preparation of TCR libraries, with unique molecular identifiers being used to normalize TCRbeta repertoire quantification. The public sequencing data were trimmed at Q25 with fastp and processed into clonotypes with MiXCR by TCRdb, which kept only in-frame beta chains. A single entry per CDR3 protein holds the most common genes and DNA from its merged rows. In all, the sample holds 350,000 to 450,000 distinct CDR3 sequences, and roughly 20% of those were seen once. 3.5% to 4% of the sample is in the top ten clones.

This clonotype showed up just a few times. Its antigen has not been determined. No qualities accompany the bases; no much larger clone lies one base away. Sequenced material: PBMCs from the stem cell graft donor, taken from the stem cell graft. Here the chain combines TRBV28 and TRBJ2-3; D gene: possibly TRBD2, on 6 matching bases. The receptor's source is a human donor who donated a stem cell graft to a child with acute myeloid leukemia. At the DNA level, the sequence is TGTGCCAGCAGCACCGGGACTCCTAGCACAGATACGCAGTATTTT. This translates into CASSTGTPSTDTQYF.